This T cell receptor (beta chain) was captured in a study of early T cells in non-severe SARS-CoV-2 infection. Study information: From unsorted whole blood, bulk RNA was sequenced, and the chains remained unpaired. Study-level results: The study's VDJdb matching favored anti-spike CD8 responses and missed private and CD4 specificities.

Unique molecular identifiers were added to individual cDNA molecules. TCRdb reanalysed the 5' RACE reads using MiXCR and keeps one entry per CDR3 protein. Among around 57,000 distinct CDR3 sequences listed, about 9.9% were seen once. This CDR3 has 14 residues. The germline V and J ends were trimmed by 0 bases and 4 bases, with 10 bases remaining between them. From germline, CDR1 is SGHRS and CDR2 YFSETQ. This clonotype was picked up many times. Its antigen is not identified. Sequencing was carried out using whole blood. The chain recombines TRBV5-1 with TRBJ1-2; D gene unclear. This TCR derives from an adult who was a healthcare worker with PCR-confirmed SARS-CoV-2 infection or an uninfected control (not recorded which). Written as DNA, the CDR3 is TGCGCCAGCAGCTTGGCCGCAGAGGGCTATGGCTACACCTTC. Encoded protein: CASSLAAEGYGYTF.